These 21 T cell receptor beta chains share one sample of origin, sequenced in a study of post-analysis software for immune sequencing data. Researchers reported that TCR beta cDNA libraries carried unique molecular identifiers. TCRdb reanalysed the PCR reads using MiXCR and keeps one entry per CDR3 protein. The sample contains 650,000 to 850,000 distinct CDR3 sequences, roughly 50% of which appear only once. Their antigens are not known. Whole-study findings and limits: Controls had lower frequencies than patients of about 5 TRBV segments, which included TRBV5-6, TRBV5-1 and TRBV20-1.

Sequenced material: blood. Source of these receptors: a girl aged 10-17 years with multiple sclerosis.

This rearrangement joins TRBV9 to TRBJ1-5; no firm D call. Germline-derived CDR1 and CDR2 are SGDLS and YYNGEE. Trimming took 3 bases from V and 0 from J, leaving 7 bases between them. This CDR3 region has 14 residues. CDR3 in amino acids: CASSADLSNQPQHF. The DNA for the CDR3 is TGTGCCAGCAGCGCGGACCTTAGCAATCAGCCCCAGCATTTT.

The chain recombines TRBV12-3 or TRBV12-4 with TRBJ1-2; D not resolved. V was trimmed by 3 bases and J by 7 bases, leaving 6 bases between them. CDR3 length: 11 amino acids. CDR3 sequence: CASSLGIGYTF. DNA for the CDR3: TGTGCCAGCAGTTTGGGAATTGGCTACACCTTC.

This clonotype was detected many times. This rearrangement joins TRBV7-3 to TRBJ2-5, with 7 bases matching TRBD1. CDR1 SGHTA and CDR2 FQGTGA come from the germline V gene. The CDR3 contains 14 residues. Losses at the gene ends were 1 base for V and 3 bases for J; bases not matched to a gene: 2. The CDR3 DNA sequence: TGTGCCAGCAGCTTAAGGCAGGGGGAAGAGACCCAGTACTTC. Protein: CASSLRQGEETQYF.

The table lists this clonotype with a few counts. The chain has TRBV14 and TRBJ1-2; no definite D call. The V gene lost 1 base and the J gene lost 4 bases, with 7 bases spanning the gap. Germline CDR1 SGHDN, CDR2 FVKESK. The CDR3 loop spans 13 amino acids. CDR3 amino acids: CASSQVGLYGYTF. The CDR3 nucleotides read TGTGCCAGCAGCCAAGTAGGGCTCTATGGCTACACCTTC.

This chain connects TRBV5-1 to TRBJ2-1, with D perhaps TRBD1 (6 bases). The V end lost 4 bases, the J end lost 7 bases, and 15 bases lay between the germline ends. The CDR3 consists of 14 residues. Germline V gives CDR1 SGHRS, CDR2 YFSETQ. The CDR3 loop is CASSPINTGNEQFF. CDR3 DNA: TGCGCCAGCAGCCCGATTAATACAGGGAATGAGCAGTTCTTC.

The chain recombines TRBV7-2 with TRBJ1-2, with D perhaps TRBD1 (5 bases). V dropped 2 bases and J dropped 7 bases, with 14 bases sitting between them. The CDR3 covers 14 residues. Germline CDR1 reads SGHTA; CDR2 reads FQGNSA. The CDR3 here is CASSLTGTQSGYTF. CDR3 sequence (DNA): TGTGCCAGCAGCTTAACCGGGACCCAAAGTGGCTACACCTTC.

This clonotype was seen at least ten times. The CDR3 coding sequence is TGTGCCAGCGGAGACTCGTACGAGCAGTACTTC. This encodes CASGDSYEQYF. The chain has TRBV7-6 and TRBJ2-7, with D uncertain. V gave up 8 bases and J gave up 4 bases, with 9 bases separating them. The CDR3 has 11 amino acids. Germline assignment: CDR1 SGHVS and CDR2 FNYEAQ.

This clonotype was seen a few times. The chain carries TRBV7-9 and TRBJ2-6; D call uncertain. The CDR3 consists of 15 residues. With 3 bases removed from V and 0 bases from J, the gap between germline ends came to 6 bases. Germline V lookup: CDR1 SEHNR, CDR2 FQNEAQ (reference sequence). The CDR3 protein is CASSFVASGANVLTF. The DNA of the CDR3 is TGTGCCAGCAGCTTTGTGGCCTCTGGGGCCAACGTCCTGACTTTC.

This clonotype was seen a handful of times. The chain has TRBV12-3 or TRBV12-4 and TRBJ1-4, with TRBD1 matching over 12 bases. The CDR3 spans 17 residues. Unmatched junction bases numbered 8, after V lost 7 bases and J lost 2 bases. The DNA of the CDR3 is TGTGCCAGCACAATGGGACAGGGGGCGCTTACTAATGAAAAACTGTTTTTT. Its protein is CASTMGQGALTNEKLFF.

CDR3 protein: CSAPPQGKNPRGNSPLHF. CDR3 bases: TGCAGTGCTCCACCACAGGGGAAGAACCCTCGGGGTAATTCACCCCTCCACTTT. V and J are TRBV20-1 and TRBJ1-6, with 7 bases aligning to TRBD1. Germline values: CDR1 DFQATT, CDR2 SNEGSKA (reference sequence). The CDR3 extends over 18 amino acids. J was trimmed by 6 bases and V by 5 bases; bases with no gene match: 19.

The chain has TRBV4-3 and TRBJ2-4; TRBD2 aligns across 7 bases. Germline CDR1 and CDR2: LGHNA and YSLEER. After removal of 1 base from V and 2 bases from J, the junction contained 5 bases not matched to a gene. The length of the CDR3 is 16 residues. This chain's CDR3 is CASSQGPAGSKNIQYF. CDR3 nucleotides: TGCGCCAGCAGCCAAGGTCCAGCGGGATCCAAAAACATTCAGTACTTC.

This clonotype was counted only a few times. The chain has TRBV6-1 and TRBJ2-1; 12 bases map to TRBD2. Germline V gene sequence: CDR1 MNHNS, CDR2 SASEGT. V shed 9 bases, J shed 8 bases, and the junction held 17 bases outside the gene matches. This CDR3 region has 17 residues. In DNA form, the CDR3 reads TGTGCCAGGACAATACCTAGCGGGAGGGCCAGTCTCGATGAGCAGTTCTTC. This sequence encodes CARTIPSGRASLDEQFF.

A single count supports this clonotype. The rearrangement links TRBV15 to TRBJ2-1, with 8 positions matching TRBD2. CDR1 and CDR2 from the germline V gene are LNHNV and YYDKDF (reference sequence). This CDR3 is 16 amino acids long. Germline trimming cut 3 bases from V and 8 bases from J; bases unmatched to any gene: 12. The CDR3 reads CATSSGLAGAMYEQFF. The DNA of the CDR3 is TGTGCCACCAGCAGCGGGCTAGCGGGTGCTATGTATGAGCAGTTCTTC. The entire variable domain, with the rest obtained from reference TRBV15 and TRBJ2-1, is as follows: DAMVIQNPRYQVTQFGKPVTLSCSQTLNHNVMYWYQQKSSQAPKLLFHYYDKDFNNEADTPDNFQSRRPNTSFCFLDIRSPGLGDTAMYLCATSSGLAGAMYEQFFGPGTRLTVL.

This rearrangement joins TRBV9 to TRBJ1-1, with D hard to call. CDR3 size: 12 residues. Germline values: CDR1 SGDLS, CDR2 YYNGEE. Trimming shortened V by 3 bases and J by 2 bases, and 5 bases separated the two germline ends. CDR3 amino acids: CASSDSNTEAFF. Here the CDR3 DNA reads TGTGCCAGCAGCGACAGCAACACTGAAGCTTTCTTT.

The gene calls are TRBV6-5 and TRBJ2-5; D is perhaps TRBD2 (7 bases). Germline V gene data show CDR1 as MNHEY and CDR2 as SVGAGI. V was trimmed by 7 bases and J by 0 bases, leaving 15 bases between them. The CDR3 is made up of 15 amino acids. The CDR3, as DNA: TGTGCCAGCACACTCAGGGGAGGGTACCAAGAGACCCAGTACTTC. It translates to CASTLRGGYQETQYF.

CDR3 region: CASTPKGQETQYF. The CDR3 DNA is TGTGCCAGCACCCCCAAAGGCCAAGAGACCCAGTACTTC. The chain employs TRBV11-2 and TRBJ2-5; D uncertain. CDR3 length equals 13 residues. V lost 7 bases to trimming and J lost 1 base, with 10 bases between them. CDR1 SGHAT and CDR2 FQNNGV come from the germline V gene.

The rearrangement joins TRBV7-9 to TRBJ2-7; D gene ambiguous. Trimming stripped 10 bases from V and 0 bases from J, with 13 bases between. Germline-derived CDR1 and CDR2 are SEHNR and FQNEAQ (reference sequence). The CDR3 totals 13 residues. CDR3 coding DNA: TGTGCCAACGAGGAGCTTAGCTCCTACGAGCAGTACTTC. Translation: CANEELSSYEQYF. Complete variable domain (other parts from reference TRBV7-9 and TRBJ2-7): DTGVSQNPRHKITKRGQNVTFRCDPISEHNRLYWYRQTLGQGPEFLTYFQNEAQLEKSRLLSDRFSAERPKGSFSTLEIQRTEQGDSAMYLCANEELSSYEQYFGPGTRLTVT.

V and J are TRBV29-1 and TRBJ2-1; perhaps TRBD2 as D (6 bases). This CDR3 has 13 amino acids. V was shortened by 8 bases and J by 2 bases, with 13 bases between the two germline ends. CDR1 and CDR2 from the germline V gene are SQVTM and ANQGSEA. The CDR3 DNA sequence: TGCAGCCTTTTGGGGGGAACCTACAATGAGCAGTTCTTC. It translates to CSLLGGTYNEQFF.

The V call is TRBV6-5, the J call TRBJ2-1; D is perhaps TRBD1 (6 bases). Germline CDR1 reads MNHEY; CDR2 reads SVGAGI. CDR3 size: 14 residues. V lost 2 bases to trimming and J lost 10 bases, with 15 bases between them. CDR3 DNA sequence: TGTGCCAGCAGTTACCTCCGGACAGTGGAGGAGCAGTTCTTC. The encoded protein is CASSYLRTVEEQFF.

The rearrangement uses TRBV7-3 and TRBJ2-7; D call uncertain. Trimming pared 2 bases from V and 6 bases from J, leaving 14 bases between. The CDR3 is made up of 14 amino acids. Germline V CDR1 and CDR2: SGHTA, FQGTGA. This CDR3 reads CASSLRPWGGEQYF. CDR3 coding DNA: TGTGCCAGCAGCTTACGCCCTTGGGGTGGCGAGCAGTACTTC.

V usage is TRBV10-3 and J usage is TRBJ2-5, with 10 nucleotides matching TRBD2. V lost 5 bases and J lost 0; bases outside the gene matches: 6. This CDR3 contains 16 residues. CDR1 ENHRY and CDR2 SYGVKD come from the germline V gene. The CDR3 DNA follows: TGTGCCATCAGTAGCCTAGCGGGAGAACACCAAGAGACCCAGTACTTC. Its translation is CAISSLAGEHQETQYF.